A single sample is the source of the 24 T cell receptor beta chains below, sequenced in a study of shared clonotypes between healthy human individuals. The table came from immunoSEQ multiplex PCR; TCRdb's copy has only in-frame clones and leaves some out. The table lists 800,000 to 1,200,000 clones, around 78% of them singletons. Sequenced material: memory CD4+ T cells from PBMCs. Subset denoted: CD45RA-negative fraction. Receptor source: a man aged 18-30 years in good health. Some clones in this sample may be carry-over from other donors' samples.

CDR3 DNA sequence: TGTGCCAGCAGTGATCCGACTAGCGGCTCCTACGAGCAGTACTTC. It codes for CASSDPTSGSYEQYF. The rearrangement links TRBV25-1 to TRBJ2-7; 9 nucleotides match TRBD2. Germline V gives CDR1 MGHDK, CDR2 SYGVNS. The CDR3 contains 15 residues. J was trimmed by 0 bases and V by 3 bases; bases with no gene match: 3.

The sample holds a few counts of this clone. Additional DNA sequences in this sample encode the identical CDR3. This chain uses TRBV7-3 with TRBJ2-1, with D possibly TRBD2 on 5 matching bases. Germline V gene sequence: CDR1 SGHTA, CDR2 FQGTGA. CDR3 length equals 11 residues. V lost 5 bases to trimming and J lost 7 bases, with 6 bases between them. The DNA for the CDR3 is TGTGCCAGCAGCGCGGGTAATGAGCAGTTCTTC. Its protein is CASSAGNEQFF.

For the CDR3, the DNA is TGTGCCACCAGCAGGGATCCTGTGGGGACCCAGTACTTC. Protein: CATSRDPVGTQYF. The J gene is TRBJ2-5, the V gene TRBV15; D is ambiguous. The germline CDR1 and CDR2 sequences are LNHNV and YYDKDF (reference sequence). Trimming took off 3 bases at V and 7 bases at J, with 12 bases between the two ends. CDR3 length: 13 residues.

The chain is built from TRBV11-3 and TRBJ1-5; D gene unclear. From germline, CDR1 is SGHNT and CDR2 YENEEA. V was shortened by 1 base and J by 4 bases, with 14 bases between the two germline ends. CDR3 length: 16 residues. The CDR3 is CASSLGFPVGNQPQHF. The CDR3 DNA reads TGTGCCAGCAGCTTAGGCTTCCCCGTGGGTAATCAGCCCCAGCATTTT.

The J gene is TRBJ1-1, the V gene TRBV6-1, with D possibly matching TRBD1 (5 bases). Germline lookup yields CDR1 MNHNS and CDR2 SASEGT. V was cut by 10 bases and J by 3 bases, with 15 bases left in between. The CDR3 extends over 13 amino acids. In nucleotides, the CDR3 is TGTGCCAACCGCAGGGAATGGGACACTGAAGCTTTCTTT. It encodes CANRREWDTEAFF.

A word on this clone: The same CDR3 can be traced to other DNA sequences in this sample. The rearrangement uses TRBV5-6 and TRBJ1-1, with a weak D call TRBD1 (6 bases). The CDR3 has 15 residues. Trimming pared 3 bases from V and 2 bases from J, leaving 14 bases between. The germline CDR1 and CDR2 sequences are SGHDT and YYEEEE. CDR3 bases: TGTGCCAGCAGCTCCCCGGGACAAGGTAACACTGAAGCTTTCTTT. Translated, it gives CASSSPGQGNTEAFF.

This chain links TRBV7-8 with TRBJ1-1; TRBD1 is a possible D gene (5 bases). Trimming cost V 4 bases and J 4 bases, with 19 bases left between them. The CDR3 is 16 amino acids. The germline CDR1 and CDR2 sequences are SGHVS and FQNEAQ. The CDR3: CASSYQGNPLGTEAFF. CDR3 DNA sequence: TGTGCCAGCAGCTATCAGGGAAATCCCTTAGGCACTGAAGCTTTCTTT.

This clone turned up a few times. The chain uses TRBV5-4 and TRBJ2-6; D possibly corresponds to TRBD1 (5 bases). Germline CDR1 is SGHNT and CDR2 is YYREEE (reference sequence). V was trimmed by 5 bases and J by 2 bases, leaving 14 bases between them. CDR3 size: 16 residues. The CDR3, as DNA: TGTGCCAGCAGTCCACCCCCAGGGACTGGGGCCAACGTCCTGACTTTC. This gives the protein CASSPPPGTGANVLTF. The variable domain in full, with the rest retrieved from reference TRBV5-4 and TRBJ2-6, is ETGVTQSPTHLIKTRGQQVTLRCSSQSGHNTVSWYQQALGQGPQFIFQYYREEENGRGNFPPRFSGLQFPNYSSELNVNALELDDSALYLCASSPPPGTGANVLTFGAGSRLTVL.

This clone is a singleton in its sample. The chain employs TRBV7-8 and TRBJ1-2; 12 bases are a match to TRBD1. Trimming cost V 2 bases and J 8 bases; bases outside gene matches: 9. The CDR3 has 16 residues. The germline gives CDR1 SGHVS, CDR2 FQNEAQ. The CDR3 DNA sequence: TGTGCCAGCAGCTTAAGGGGGGACAGGGGGCCGGGAGGCTACACCTTC. Protein: CASSLRGDRGPGGYTF.

The chain links TRBV5-1 to TRBJ2-7, with 9 bases identical to TRBD1. With V trimmed by 4 bases and J by 3 bases, 8 bases remained unmatched. There are 15 residues in the CDR3. Germline loops: CDR1 SGHRS, CDR2 YFSETQ. The CDR3 nucleotides read TGCGCCAGCAGCCCCCTACGGGACAGGGACTACGAGCAGTACTTC. Translated, it gives CASSPLRDRDYEQYF.

In nucleotides, the CDR3 is TGCGCCAGCACACGGACAGGGGGCAATTATGAGCAGTTCTTC. Translated, it gives CASTRTGGNYEQFF. The rearrangement links TRBV5-1 to TRBJ2-1, with 11 nucleotides matching TRBD1. Trimming removed 6 bases from V and 8 bases from J; junction bases left unmatched: 7. The germline gives CDR1 SGHRS, CDR2 YFSETQ. The CDR3 is made up of 14 amino acids.

This chain connects TRBV11-2 to TRBJ1-2, with 8 bases fitting TRBD1. Trimming removed 4 bases from V and 3 bases from J; junction bases left unmatched: 7. The CDR3 spans 15 residues. Germline CDR1 SGHAT, CDR2 FQNNGV. The CDR3 loop is CASSSGQGVDYGYTF. The CDR3 region has the DNA TGTGCCAGCAGCTCTGGACAGGGAGTCGACTATGGCTACACCTTC.

V gene TRBV7-9 combines with J gene TRBJ1-2; D is possibly TRBD1 (5 bases). Germline assignment: CDR1 SEHNR and CDR2 FQNEAQ (reference sequence). The CDR3 covers 14 residues. V shed 2 bases and J shed 7 bases, with 14 bases lying between them. CDR3 in DNA: TGTGCCAGCAGCTTAAACCAGGGAGTGCTTGGCTACACCTTC. Residues: CASSLNQGVLGYTF.

The CDR3, as DNA: TGTGCCAGCAGCGCGGGCGGACAGGGAAGTTGGGAGACCCAGTACTTC. Its protein product is CASSAGGQGSWETQYF. The V gene is TRBV9, the J gene TRBJ2-5, with 8 positions matching TRBD1. The V gene's germline CDR1 is SGDLS and CDR2 YYNGEE. J lost 5 bases, V lost 3 bases, and 12 bases had no gene match. The CDR3 runs 16 residues. Filled out from reference TRBV9 and TRBJ2-5, the complete variable domain reads DSGVTQTPKHLITATGQRVTLRCSPRSGDLSVYWYQQSLDQGLQFLIQYYNGEERAKGNILERFSAQQFPDLHSELNLSSLELGDSALYFCASSAGGQGSWETQYFGPGTRLLVL.

The chain joins TRBV2 to TRBJ2-2; TRBD1 might be the D (6 bases). Germline-derived CDR1 and CDR2 are SNHLY and FYNNEI. This CDR3 has 15 amino acids. V was shortened by 8 bases and J by 6 bases, with 19 bases between the two germline ends. The CDR3 coding sequence is TGTGCCAGCCGCCAGGACAGTTTCGTTTCCGGGGAGCTGTTTTTT. Its translation: CASRQDSFVSGELFF.

The V and J genes are TRBV5-4 and TRBJ1-4; 10 bases fit TRBD1. Unmatched junction bases numbered 1, after V lost 0 bases and J lost 8 bases. The CDR3 runs 14 residues. The germline CDR1 and CDR2 sequences are SGHNT and YYREEE (reference sequence). The CDR3 protein is CASSLGQGAEKLFF. The CDR3 nucleotides are TGTGCCAGCAGCTTGGGACAGGGGGCCGAAAAACTGTTTTTT.

In regard to this clone: Other DNA variants within this sample encode the same CDR3. The chain has TRBV7-3 and TRBJ1-1; D is unresolved. V lost 5 bases and J lost 1, with 8 bases in between. Germline V gene data show CDR1 as SGHTA and CDR2 as FQGTGA. The CDR3 loop spans 13 amino acids. DNA of the CDR3: TGTGCCAGCAGCCTAGGGCAGAACACTGAAGCTTTCTTT. This gives the protein CASSLGQNTEAFF. Based on the CDR3 plus reference TRBV7-3 and TRBJ1-1, the full variable domain is GAGVSQTPSNKVTEKGKYVELRCDPISGHTALYWYRQSLGQGPEFLIYFQGTGAADDSGLPNDRFFAVRPEGSVSTLKIQRTERGDSAVYLCASSLGQNTEAFFGQGTRLTVV.

This clone was seen a handful of times. Written as DNA, the CDR3 is TGTGCCAGCAGCTCACAGGATGCAACTAATGAAAAACTGTTTTTT. Translation gives CASSSQDATNEKLFF. The rearrangement joins TRBV6-5 to TRBJ1-4; weak D call: TRBD1 (5 bases). The CDR3 is 15 amino acids. Germline CDR1 MNHEY, CDR2 SVGAGI. Trimming pared 6 bases from V and 0 bases from J, leaving 11 bases between.

The chain recombines TRBV7-2 with TRBJ2-3, with 7 bases fitting TRBD2. The junction had 14 bases not matched to a gene; V was cut back by 5 bases and J by 3 bases. This CDR3 has 17 amino acids. Germline V CDR1 and CDR2: SGHTA, FQGNSA. CDR3 sequence reads: CASSPAAGGSGTDTQYF. As DNA, the CDR3 is TGTGCCAGCAGCCCTGCCGCCGGCGGGAGCGGGACAGATACGCAGTATTTT.

This clone was counted a few times. The rearrangement uses TRBV7-3 and TRBJ2-1, with 8 bases matching TRBD2. The J segment lost 2 bases and the V segment lost 1 base, leaving 13 bases of the junction unmatched. Germline V gives CDR1 SGHTA, CDR2 FQGTGA. The CDR3 runs to 19 residues. CDR3 nucleotides: TGTGCCAGCAGCTTAAAACCCCCTACAGCGGGAGTTACCTACAATGAGCAGTTCTTC. This gives the protein CASSLKPPTAGVTYNEQFF.

The chain joins TRBV9 to TRBJ2-6; 7 nucleotides match TRBD1. The CDR3 covers 17 residues. The germline V gene encodes CDR1 SGDLS and CDR2 YYNGEE. Losses at the gene ends were 3 bases for V and 2 bases for J; bases not matched to a gene: 8. The CDR3 region has the DNA TGTGCCAGCAGCGCCGGGACAGCTCCAACTGGGGCCAACGTCCTGACTTTC. Encoded protein: CASSAGTAPTGANVLTF.

This chain uses TRBV4-1 with TRBJ2-1; D unresolved. Trimming pared 3 bases from V and 13 bases from J, leaving 22 bases between. Looked up from germline, CDR1 is MGHRA and CDR2 is YSYEKL. The CDR3 sequence is 15 residues long. The CDR3 is CASSQTGLWQLIQFF. In DNA, the CDR3 is TGCGCCAGCAGCCAGACCGGGCTCTGGCAACTGATACAGTTCTTC.

This clone was counted many times. The chain uses TRBV7-3 and TRBJ2-1, with 8 bases fitting TRBD2. V was pared by 4 bases and J by 2 bases, with 7 bases of the junction left unmatched. This CDR3 comprises 16 residues. Germline CDR1 SGHTA, CDR2 FQGTGA. This CDR3 reads CASSSRSGIPYNEQFF. The CDR3 coding sequence is TGTGCCAGCAGCTCCCGTAGCGGGATCCCCTACAATGAGCAGTTCTTC.

This clone came up a few times. This rearrangement joins TRBV18 to TRBJ1-5; D unresolved. Per the germline V gene, CDR1 is KGHSH and CDR2 is LQKENI. Trimming took 1 base from V and 8 from J, leaving 9 bases between them. The CDR3 is 13 residues long. CDR3 bases: TGTGCCAGCTCACCACTCGAGGCGGAGCCCCAGCATTTT. Protein product: CASSPLEAEPQHF.